A single sample gave rise to the 30 T cell receptor beta chains below, sequenced in a study of CD39 and CD103 CD8 tumor-infiltrating T cells. Sequenced by immunoSEQ multiplex PCR; TCRdb stores in-frame clones only, minus some. The data hold about 4,600 clones, with 72% observed a single time. Specimen: CD8+ T cells sorted from blood. Subset denoted: total memory CD8 T cells (CD45RA-CCR7+/-) from blood or uninvolved lymph node. These receptors came from a human donor with head and neck squamous cell carcinoma.

The rearrangement uses TRBV12-5 and TRBJ1-1, with TRBD1 identical over 9 bases. V shed 1 base, J shed 3 bases, and the junction held 6 bases outside the gene matches. There are 16 residues in the CDR3. In germline, CDR1 is LGHNT, CDR2 FRNRAP. CDR3 bases: TGTGCTAGTGGTTTGGGCCAAACAGGGGGCTACACTGAAGCTTTCTTT. Amino acid sequence: CASGLGQTGGYTEAFF.

This clone occurred a few times. The rearrangement links TRBV6-1 to TRBJ2-3, with a possible D match to TRBD1 (6 bases). V lost 2 bases to trimming and J lost 0 bases, with 12 bases between them. From germline, CDR1 is MNHNS and CDR2 SASEGT. There are 16 residues in the CDR3. This CDR3 is CASSELFGQSTDTQYF. The CDR3 DNA reads TGTGCCAGCAGTGAACTTTTTGGACAGAGCACAGATACGCAGTATTTT.

The CDR3 region is CASSDSTSGGADTQYF. In nucleotides, the CDR3 is TGTGCCAGCAGTGACTCGACTAGCGGGGGGGCAGATACGCAGTATTTT. This chain uses TRBV6-4 with TRBJ2-3; 14 nucleotides match TRBD2. CDR1 and CDR2 (germline): MRHNA, SNTAGT. The CDR3 loop spans 16 amino acids. After removal of 0 bases from V and 4 bases from J, the junction contained 0 bases not matched to a gene.

J is TRBJ2-7 and V is TRBV6-1; a weak D match, TRBD1 (6 bases). Trimming left V 2 bases short and J 2 bases short, with 16 bases between. Germline values: CDR1 MNHNS, CDR2 SASEGT. CDR3 length: 16 residues. CDR3 loop: CASSEYPGDTTYEQYF. The CDR3 DNA reads TGTGCCAGCAGTGAATACCCTGGGGACACAACCTACGAGCAGTACTTC.

In this sample, this clone turned up a few times. The V gene is TRBV2, the J gene TRBJ2-5, with 14 bases matching TRBD2. The CDR3 covers 20 residues. Germline V gene lookup returns CDR1 SNHLY and CDR2 FYNNEI. V shed 7 bases, J shed 0 bases, and the junction held 16 bases outside the gene matches. CDR3 region: CASTLLPGLAGERYQETQYF. DNA of the CDR3: TGTGCCAGCACCCTGCTTCCGGGACTAGCGGGGGAACGGTACCAAGAGACCCAGTACTTC.

This clone was detected only a few times. V usage is TRBV6-6 and J usage is TRBJ2-1; 7 positions match TRBD2. CDR1 is MNHNY and CDR2 is SVGAGI in the germline V gene (reference sequence). This CDR3 contains 13 residues. V lost 6 bases to trimming and J lost 4 bases; unmatched junction nucleotides: 3. The CDR3 spells CASSRRGYNEQFF. CDR3 DNA sequence: TGTGCCAGCAGCCGGCGGGGGTACAATGAGCAGTTCTTC.

This chain uses TRBV2 with TRBJ1-6; no reliable D call. Per germline, CDR1 SNHLY and CDR2 FYNNEI. The CDR3 runs 16 residues. Trimming cost V 6 bases and J 5 bases, with 17 bases left between them. CDR3 DNA: TGTGCCAGCAGCGATAGTTTCCGGTCGGATAATTCACCCCTCCACTTT. Residues: CASSDSFRSDNSPLHF.

V gene TRBV6-1 combines with J gene TRBJ2-4; 8 bases are a match to TRBD2. The CDR3 length is 15 residues. V was pared by 1 base and J by 4 bases, with 3 bases of the junction left unmatched. Germline V lookup: CDR1 MNHNS, CDR2 SASEGT. The CDR3 bases are TGTGCCAGCAGTGAAGACGGGGGGGGGAAAAACATTCAGTACTTC. It encodes CASSEDGGGKNIQYF.

The rearrangement joins TRBV6-1 to TRBJ2-3, with 12 bases lining up with TRBD2. The CDR3 runs to 15 residues. Germline loops: CDR1 MNHNS, CDR2 SASEGT. Losses at the gene ends were 5 bases for V and 4 bases for J; bases not matched to a gene: 4. The CDR3: CASSTTSGGSDTQYF. CDR3 DNA sequence: TGTGCCAGCAGTACCACTAGCGGGGGGTCAGATACGCAGTATTTT.

This clone is classed as medium-sized. The sample contains more than one DNA sequence encoding this CDR3. The gene calls are TRBV4-1 and TRBJ1-2; D is unclear. Germline V lookup: CDR1 MGHRA, CDR2 YSYEKL. The CDR3 length is 15 residues. The V and J ends lost 0 bases and 1 base respectively, with 9 bases between them. DNA for the CDR3: TGCGCCAGCAGCCAAGATTTTAGCCTTAACTATGGCTACACCTTC. It codes for CASSQDFSLNYGYTF.

The chain is built from TRBV6-4 and TRBJ2-3; TRBD1 matches at 8 bases. V lost 0 bases, J lost 2 bases, and 4 bases stayed unmatched. The CDR3 extends over 16 amino acids. Germline assignment: CDR1 MRHNA and CDR2 SNTAGT. CDR3 region: CASSDSGQGNTDTQYF. Written as DNA, the CDR3 is TGTGCCAGCAGTGACTCAGGACAGGGAAACACAGATACGCAGTATTTT.

The J gene is TRBJ2-5, the V gene TRBV6-1; TRBD2 matches at 13 bases. CDR3 length: 14 residues. V lost 8 bases and J lost 0; bases outside the gene matches: 0. Germline V gene lookup returns CDR1 MNHNS and CDR2 SASEGT. The DNA of the CDR3 is TGTGCCAGCGGGACTAGCGGGGACCAAGAGACCCAGTACTTC. Translating it yields CASGTSGDQETQYF.

The chain uses TRBV27 and TRBJ1-4; the D gene is possibly TRBD1 (6 bases). CDR3 size: 14 residues. V lost 2 bases and J 6 bases, leaving 10 bases between the germline ends. Germline V gene lookup returns CDR1 MNHEY and CDR2 SMNVEV (reference sequence). For the CDR3, the DNA is TGTGCCAGCAGTTTAAACAGGGCCGATGAAAAACTGTTTTTT. It is translated as CASSLNRADEKLFF.

The chain employs TRBV4-1 and TRBJ2-1; 8 bases map to TRBD1. The CDR3 totals 15 residues. V gave up 0 bases and J gave up 10 bases; unmatched junction bases: 8. Germline V gives CDR1 MGHRA, CDR2 YSYEKL. CDR3 loop: CASSQDSAGGGEQFF. In DNA, the CDR3 is TGCGCCAGCAGCCAAGATTCCGCAGGGGGCGGAGAGCAGTTCTTC.

The V call is TRBV29-1, the J call TRBJ1-2; the D gene is possibly TRBD1 (5 bases). Per the germline V gene, CDR1 is SQVTM and CDR2 is ANQGSEA. The CDR3 runs 12 residues. The V end lost 4 bases, the J end lost 4 bases, and 10 bases lay between the germline ends. CDR3 in DNA: TGCAGCGTTGGGGGCAGCCCCTATGGCTACACCTTC. It encodes CSVGGSPYGYTF.

The chain has TRBV15 and TRBJ2-7, with TRBD1 matching 8 bases. The CDR3 sequence is 14 residues long. The germline CDR1 and CDR2 sequences are LNHNV and YYDKDF (reference sequence). V shed 5 bases, J shed 2 bases, and the junction held 5 bases outside the gene matches. The CDR3 spells CATSFDRGAYEQYF. CDR3 bases: TGTGCCACCAGCTTCGACAGGGGCGCCTACGAGCAGTACTTC.

The chain is built from TRBV14 and TRBJ2-3; D unresolved. This CDR3 comprises 15 residues. V lost 3 bases to trimming and J lost 0 bases, with 10 bases between them. Germline lookup yields CDR1 SGHDN and CDR2 FVKESK. The DNA of the CDR3 is TGTGCCAGCAGCCAGTTCCAGACTAGCACAGATACGCAGTATTTT. Translating it yields CASSQFQTSTDTQYF.

This chain joins TRBV6-5 and TRBJ1-4, with D possibly TRBD1 on 5 matching bases. V lost 4 bases, J lost 8 bases, and 17 bases lay in between. This CDR3 has 15 amino acids. The germline CDR1 and CDR2 sequences are MNHEY and SVGAGI. The CDR3 spells CASSLGRRVWEKLFF. CDR3 coding DNA: TGTGCCAGCAGTTTAGGTCGCAGGGTCTGGGAAAAACTGTTTTTT.

The chain has TRBV6-5 and TRBJ2-2; a weak D match, TRBD1 (6 bases). V was shortened by 11 bases and J by 0 bases, with 10 bases between the two germline ends. This CDR3 has 13 amino acids. Germline CDR1 is MNHEY and CDR2 is SVGAGI. The CDR3 loop reads CAGRDTNTGELFF. The CDR3 DNA reads as TGTGCCGGCCGGGACACGAACACCGGGGAGCTGTTTTTT.

This clone is classed as medium-sized. The chain is built from TRBV6-6 and TRBJ2-3; D is possibly TRBD2 (6 bases). Germline values: CDR1 MNHNY, CDR2 SVGAGI (reference sequence). There are 15 residues in the CDR3. Trimming cost V 0 bases and J 3 bases, with 10 bases left between them. DNA for the CDR3: TGTGCCAGCAGTTACTCGATGGAGGGGACAGATACGCAGTATTTT. Its translation: CASSYSMEGTDTQYF.

This chain joins TRBV5-1 and TRBJ2-7, with TRBD1 identical over 7 bases. The germline V gene has CDR1 SGHRS and CDR2 YFSETQ. The CDR3 sequence is 15 residues long. V gave up 0 bases and J gave up 3 bases; unmatched junction bases: 6. The CDR3 coding sequence is TGCGCCAGCAGCTTGGATACAGGGGACCTCTACGAGCAGTACTTC. This gives the protein CASSLDTGDLYEQYF.

The chain has TRBV6-1 and TRBJ2-3; TRBD2 matches 7 bases. The CDR3 length is 18 residues. J gave up 4 bases and V 4 bases, and 17 bases lay outside the gene matches. Germline V CDR1 and CDR2: MNHNS, SASEGT. The DNA for the CDR3 is TGTGCCAGCAGTGGGGAAGACAGCGGGGACCCCCTTGCAGATACGCAGTATTTT. This encodes CASSGEDSGDPLADTQYF.

As to this clone: With a much larger clone just one base away, this may be a read error. The sample contains more than one DNA sequence encoding this CDR3. The chain combines TRBV4-1 with TRBJ1-5, with D perhaps TRBD1 (5 bases). The CDR3 totals 17 residues. Germline CDR1 MGHRA, CDR2 YSYEKL. The CDR3 DNA follows: TGCGCCAGTAGCCAAGACGACAGCTCCCTCTCCAATCAGCCCCAGCATTTT. Protein product: CASSQDDSSLSNQPQHF.

The chain employs TRBV19 and TRBJ2-1; 7 positions match TRBD2. The germline gives CDR1 LNHDA, CDR2 SQIVND (reference sequence). The CDR3 runs 15 residues. V was clipped by 3 bases and J by 8 bases; unmatched bases: 10. The CDR3 region has the DNA TGTGCCAGTAGTATCGTGGAGGAAGGGAGGGATGAGCAGTTCTTC. Encoded protein: CASSIVEEGRDEQFF.

This clone was found a few times. The chain carries TRBV27 and TRBJ2-2, with 8 bases aligning to TRBD1. From germline, CDR1 is MNHEY and CDR2 SMNVEV (reference sequence). The CDR3 spans 15 residues. V lost 4 bases and J lost 9; bases outside the gene matches: 10. CDR3 coding DNA: TGTGCCAGCAGTTCCGGACAGGGTGGGCACCGGGAGCTGTTTTTT. Translated: CASSSGQGGHRELFF.

The chain recombines TRBV6-1 with TRBJ2-5; D gene uncertain. The CDR3 loop spans 15 amino acids. V lost 5 bases, J lost 1 base, and 14 bases lay in between. Germline V gene sequence: CDR1 MNHNS, CDR2 SASEGT. For the CDR3, the DNA is TGTGCCAGCAGTCGCCTTACGACATCCCAAGAGACCCAGTACTTC. It specifies CASSRLTTSQETQYF.

The chain employs TRBV13 and TRBJ2-1, with D possibly matching TRBD2 (5 bases). Germline CDR1 and CDR2: PRHDT and FYEKMQ (reference sequence). V shed 0 bases and J shed 2 bases, with 5 bases lying between them. The CDR3 is made up of 14 amino acids. The CDR3 DNA reads TGTGCCAGCAGCTTAGGCGGGGCCTACAATGAGCAGTTCTTC. Translating gives CASSLGGAYNEQFF.

The table lists this clone with a few counts. CDR3 in amino acids: CASSSGAGSADTQYF. The CDR3 DNA is TGTGCCAGCAGCTCAGGGGCAGGGAGCGCAGATACGCAGTATTTT. This chain links TRBV7-3 with TRBJ2-3; the D gene is possibly TRBD1 (6 bases). The V end lost 4 bases, the J end lost 4 bases, and 15 bases lay between the germline ends. The CDR3 extends over 15 amino acids. CDR1 and CDR2 from the germline V gene are SGHTA and FQGTGA.

Written as DNA, the CDR3 is TGTGCCAGCAGCTTAAGCGGGGCTGAAGCTTTCTTT. Translation: CASSLSGAEAFF. The chain is built from TRBV5-5 and TRBJ1-1; D not certain. The CDR3 runs 12 residues. The V end was cut by 2 bases, the J end by 6 bases, with 8 bases between. The germline gives CDR1 SGHKS, CDR2 YYEKEE (reference sequence).

This clone was detected a few times. The chain links TRBV4-1 to TRBJ1-6; 9 positions agree with TRBD1. This CDR3 contains 15 residues. Losses at the gene ends were 2 bases for V and 7 bases for J; bases not matched to a gene: 3. The V gene's germline CDR1 is MGHRA and CDR2 YSYEKL. The CDR3 reads CASSQPGQGNSPLHF. CDR3 DNA: TGCGCCAGCAGCCAACCGGGACAGGGAAATTCACCCCTCCACTTT.